The rows below give T cell receptor beta chains drawn from one sample of a study of T cell responses to AZD1222 COVID-19 vaccine. The protocol was immunoSEQ multiplex PCR, while the TCRdb copy is restricted to in-frame clones and leaves out a portion. The sample yields over 95,000 clones, roughly 92% seen once. Sequencing was performed on peripheral blood, taken on day 0 of AZD1222 vaccination. Receptor source: an adult in good health. Each CDR3 is given with its conserved first and last residue. The order of the fields is CDR3 length, J gene, clone size, D gene, V gene, CDR3 DNA, CDR3 protein. A D gene is named only where the DNA matches it firmly. Some rows have no size entry. The others give once, few or many, or a class for an expanded clone.

cdr3_length: 15; j_call: TRBJ2-1; clone_size: .; d_call: TRBD2; v_call: TRBV5-4; cdr3_nt: TGTGCCAGCAGCTTGGAACTAGCGGGGTTCGGTGAGCAGTTCTTC; cdr3_aa: CASSLELAGFGEQFF
cdr3_length: 13; j_call: TRBJ2-7; clone_size: .; d_call: .; v_call: TRBV12-3/TRBV12-4; cdr3_nt: TGTGCCAGCAGATTAGGGGGGACCTACGAGCAGTACTTC; cdr3_aa: CASRLGGTYEQYF
cdr3_length: 14; j_call: TRBJ1-2; clone_size: once; d_call: TRBD1; v_call: TRBV24-1; cdr3_nt: TGTGCCACCGCCTCAGGGGGCGCGGGATGGGGCTACACCTTC; cdr3_aa: CATASGGAGWGYTF
cdr3_length: 16; j_call: TRBJ2-1; clone_size: .; d_call: TRBD1; v_call: TRBV27; cdr3_nt: TGTGCCAGCAGTTTACTTTCGGGACAGGGCCCTCAGCAGCAGTTCTTC; cdr3_aa: CASSLLSGQGPQQQFF
cdr3_length: 12; j_call: TRBJ1-2; clone_size: .; d_call: TRBD1; v_call: TRBV5-1; cdr3_nt: TGCGCCAGCAGCCCCGAGGGGGCTGGCTACACCTTC; cdr3_aa: CASSPEGAGYTF
cdr3_length: 16; j_call: TRBJ1-2; clone_size: .; d_call: TRBD1; v_call: TRBV27; cdr3_nt: TGTGCCAGCAGTCCTACCCCCGGGACAGGGATCTATGGCTACACCTTC; cdr3_aa: CASSPTPGTGIYGYTF
cdr3_length: 16; j_call: TRBJ2-3; clone_size: .; d_call: .; v_call: TRBV28; cdr3_nt: TGTGCCAGCAGGGGCTGGAGGGGGGCTTTTTCAGATACGCAGTATTTT; cdr3_aa: CASRGWRGAFSDTQYF
cdr3_length: 15; j_call: TRBJ1-1; clone_size: .; d_call: TRBD1; v_call: TRBV5-4; cdr3_nt: TGTGCCAGCAGCTCGCCGGGACAGGTGAACACTGAAGCTTTCTTT; cdr3_aa: CASSSPGQVNTEAFF
cdr3_length: 18; j_call: TRBJ2-4; clone_size: once; d_call: .; v_call: TRBV21-1; cdr3_nt: TGTGCCAGCGGAGCGGGACTAGATTTTAGTGTGGCCAAAAACATTCAGTACTTC; cdr3_aa: CASGAGLDFSVAKNIQYF
cdr3_length: 17; j_call: TRBJ1-6; clone_size: .; d_call: .; v_call: TRBV6-1; cdr3_nt: TGTGCCAGCAGTGACGACAGGTTTGGCTCCTATAATTCACCCCTCCACTTT; cdr3_aa: CASSDDRFGSYNSPLHF
cdr3_length: 15; j_call: TRBJ1-2; clone_size: .; d_call: TRBD1; v_call: TRBV7-9; cdr3_nt: TGTGCCAGCAGCTTATATGGACAGGGCCCTTATGGCTACACCTTC; cdr3_aa: CASSLYGQGPYGYTF
cdr3_length: 14; j_call: TRBJ1-2; clone_size: .; d_call: .; v_call: TRBV19; cdr3_nt: TGTGCCAGTAGTGCCCAGGGGCGCGAGGATGGCTACACCTTC; cdr3_aa: CASSAQGREDGYTF
cdr3_length: 14; j_call: TRBJ2-5; clone_size: .; d_call: TRBD1; v_call: TRBV27; cdr3_nt: TGTGCCAGCAGTCACCGGGACAGGGGAGAGACCCAGTACTTC; cdr3_aa: CASSHRDRGETQYF
cdr3_length: 14; j_call: TRBJ1-1; clone_size: .; d_call: TRBD1; v_call: TRBV7-6; cdr3_nt: TGTGCCAGCAGCAAGACAGGGGGGCTGACTGAAGCTTTCTTT; cdr3_aa: CASSKTGGLTEAFF
cdr3_length: 15; j_call: TRBJ2-2; clone_size: .; d_call: .; v_call: TRBV27; cdr3_nt: TGTGCCAGCGGGGTTAAGACCCCCGGCACCGGGGAGCTGTTTTTT; cdr3_aa: CASGVKTPGTGELFF
cdr3_length: 14; j_call: TRBJ1-1; clone_size: .; d_call: TRBD1; v_call: TRBV29-1; cdr3_nt: TGCAGCGTCGCCTGGACAGGGAGAGGGACTGAAGCTTTCTTT; cdr3_aa: CSVAWTGRGTEAFF
cdr3_length: 9; j_call: TRBJ2-7; clone_size: .; d_call: .; v_call: TRBV27; cdr3_nt: TGTGCCAGCGGCTACGAGCAGTACTTC; cdr3_aa: CASGYEQYF
cdr3_length: 15; j_call: TRBJ1-5; clone_size: .; d_call: TRBD1; v_call: TRBV7-2; cdr3_nt: TGTGCCAGCAGCATCTACAGGGGCGGGGATCAGCCCCAGCATTTT; cdr3_aa: CASSIYRGGDQPQHF
cdr3_length: 14; j_call: TRBJ1-2; clone_size: once; d_call: .; v_call: TRBV15; cdr3_nt: TGTGCCACCAGCAGAGGGGGGACGGAATATGGCTACACCTTC; cdr3_aa: CATSRGGTEYGYTF
cdr3_length: 14; j_call: TRBJ1-2; clone_size: .; d_call: .; v_call: TRBV6-5; cdr3_nt: TGTGCCAGCAGTCGGTCAGGGGCTTATCGGGGCTACACCTTC; cdr3_aa: CASSRSGAYRGYTF
cdr3_length: 15; j_call: TRBJ2-7; clone_size: .; d_call: TRBD1; v_call: TRBV24-1; cdr3_nt: TGTGCCACCAGTGAATCCCGGACAGGGGACTACGAGCAGTACTTC; cdr3_aa: CATSESRTGDYEQYF
cdr3_length: 12; j_call: TRBJ2-1; clone_size: few; d_call: .; v_call: TRBV7-7; cdr3_nt: TGTGCTAGCAGCTTTGCGGGTGGTGAGCAGTTCTTC; cdr3_aa: CASSFAGGEQFF
cdr3_length: 14; j_call: TRBJ1-5; clone_size: .; d_call: TRBD1; v_call: TRBV28; cdr3_nt: TGTGCCAGCAGGGAAGGGACAGGGGGACAGCCCCAGCATTTT; cdr3_aa: CASREGTGGQPQHF
cdr3_length: 14; j_call: TRBJ2-2; clone_size: .; d_call: TRBD1; v_call: TRBV11-3; cdr3_nt: TGTGCCACCCCGAGCAGGGGGCTCTCCGGGGAGCTGTTTTTT; cdr3_aa: CATPSRGLSGELFF
cdr3_length: 17; j_call: TRBJ1-5; clone_size: .; d_call: .; v_call: TRBV28; cdr3_nt: TGTGCCAGCAGCCGCCTTGGGACGCCCGGAGGCAATCAGCCCCAGCATTTT; cdr3_aa: CASSRLGTPGGNQPQHF
cdr3_length: 15; j_call: TRBJ1-4; clone_size: .; d_call: TRBD1; v_call: TRBV5-1; cdr3_nt: TGCGCCAGCAGCCCCCGGGACAGGGGGAATGAAAAACTGTTTTTT; cdr3_aa: CASSPRDRGNEKLFF
cdr3_length: 17; j_call: TRBJ2-7; clone_size: .; d_call: TRBD1; v_call: TRBV29-1; cdr3_nt: TGCAGCGTTGAAGGAGCTGGGGTCACAGGGGGCATCTACGAGCAGTACTTC; cdr3_aa: CSVEGAGVTGGIYEQYF
cdr3_length: 15; j_call: TRBJ2-7; clone_size: .; d_call: .; v_call: TRBV7-9; cdr3_nt: TGTGCCAGCAGCTTAGCGCTTGGGCAGCTCTACGAGCAGTACTTC; cdr3_aa: CASSLALGQLYEQYF
cdr3_length: 14; j_call: TRBJ1-2; clone_size: .; d_call: .; v_call: TRBV2; cdr3_nt: TGTGCCAGCAGTGCAGGGGAGGGTAACTATGGCTACACCTTC; cdr3_aa: CASSAGEGNYGYTF
cdr3_length: 13; j_call: TRBJ2-7; clone_size: .; d_call: .; v_call: TRBV7-2; cdr3_nt: TGTGCCAGCAGCAGCCGGGTGACCTACGAGCAGTACTTC; cdr3_aa: CASSSRVTYEQYF
cdr3_length: 17; j_call: TRBJ1-3; clone_size: .; d_call: .; v_call: TRBV6-6; cdr3_nt: TGTGCCAGCAGTCCAGTCCCCCCGAACCCCTCTGGAAACACCATATATTTT; cdr3_aa: CASSPVPPNPSGNTIYF
cdr3_length: 12; j_call: TRBJ2-7; clone_size: once; d_call: .; v_call: TRBV28; cdr3_nt: TGTGCCAGTTGGACTCCTTCCTACGAGCAGTACTTC; cdr3_aa: CASWTPSYEQYF
cdr3_length: 14; j_call: TRBJ1-5; clone_size: .; d_call: .; v_call: TRBV30; cdr3_nt: TGTGCCTGGAGTAAGGACAGTACGAATCAGCCCCAGCATTTT; cdr3_aa: CAWSKDSTNQPQHF
cdr3_length: 17; j_call: TRBJ2-1; clone_size: once; d_call: .; v_call: TRBV9; cdr3_nt: TGTGCCAGCAGCTCCCGGACAAGGCCCTCCTCCTACAATGAGCAGTTCTTC; cdr3_aa: CASSSRTRPSSYNEQFF
cdr3_length: 18; j_call: TRBJ1-3; clone_size: .; d_call: .; v_call: TRBV4-1; cdr3_nt: TGCGCCAGCAGCCAACGGGTCGAAGACTTACTCTCTGGAAACACCATATATTTT; cdr3_aa: CASSQRVEDLLSGNTIYF
cdr3_length: 14; j_call: TRBJ1-2; clone_size: .; d_call: .; v_call: TRBV6-4; cdr3_nt: TGTGCCAGCAGTAGCACAGGGACGAGCCATGGCTACACCTTC; cdr3_aa: CASSSTGTSHGYTF
cdr3_length: 14; j_call: TRBJ2-1; clone_size: .; d_call: TRBD2; v_call: TRBV6-2/TRBV6-3; cdr3_nt: TGTGCCAGCAGTTACTCGCGGGGGTGGGATGAGCAGTTCTTC; cdr3_aa: CASSYSRGWDEQFF
cdr3_length: 15; j_call: TRBJ2-1; clone_size: .; d_call: .; v_call: TRBV6-2/TRBV6-3; cdr3_nt: TGTGCCAGCAGTTACAAAGAAAACTCCTACAATGAGCAGTTCTTC; cdr3_aa: CASSYKENSYNEQFF
cdr3_length: 15; j_call: TRBJ2-7; clone_size: .; d_call: TRBD2; v_call: TRBV7-3; cdr3_nt: TGTGCCAGCAGCTTTGGCGGGGGGGATACCTACGAGCAGTACTTC; cdr3_aa: CASSFGGGDTYEQYF